The 10 T cell receptor beta chains reported below all come from one sample, sequenced in a study of blood T cells in healthy people across ages (dated by TCRdb to about 2015). The library was generated by 5' RACE. Sequencer: Illumina HiSeq 2500. The second PCR ran for about 6 to 12 cycles and used a J-beta primer mix along with a sample-barcoded 5' primer. Using fastp trimming at Q25 and MiXCR clonotype assembly, TCRdb reanalyzed the public sequencing data and kept in-frame beta chains. Duplicate CDR3 protein sequences are folded into a single record with the most common DNA and genes. This sample lists roughly 700,000 distinct CDR3 sequences; 32% were detected once. The top ten constitute 15% of the sample. The sample comprised blood. The receptor set was obtained from an elderly woman in good health. Donor details come from another sample of the same person, matched by shared clones.

This clonotype showed up just once. A much larger clone is a single base away; this may be a read error. The chain links TRBV6-6 to TRBJ2-1, with 7 bases lining up with TRBD2. Germline V lookup: CDR1 MNHNY, CDR2 SVGAGI (reference sequence). This CDR3 is 12 amino acids long. The ends lost 6 bases at V and 13 bases at J; junction bases unmatched: 9. Written as DNA, the CDR3 is TGTGCCAGCAGCGAACGACGAGCGGGACAGTTCTTC. It translates to CASSERRAGQFF.

The chain is built from TRBV6-1 and TRBJ1-2; D not certain. This CDR3 region has 14 residues. Trimming left V 7 bases short and J 4 bases short, with 16 bases between. The germline V gene has CDR1 MNHNS and CDR2 SASEGT. CDR3 nucleotide sequence: TGTGCCAGCACGCTGAGGCTCCCCCTCTATGGCTACACCTTC. Translated: CASTLRLPLYGYTF.

Details on this clonotype: A single base separates this from a much larger clone, so it may be a read error. The chain employs TRBV4-3 and TRBJ2-7; TRBD2 is a possible D gene (6 bases). V was pared by 5 bases and J by 5 bases, with 16 bases between. This CDR3 has 14 residues. Per germline, CDR1 LGHNA and CDR2 YSLEER. CDR3 sequence (DNA): TGCGCCAGCAGCTCCCGCTATCCGGGGGACGAGCAGTACTTC. Protein: CASSSRYPGDEQYF.

Turning to this clonotype: Relative to the germline gene, one junction end is altered; a read error may explain this. This chain connects TRBV20-1 to TRBJ2-5; 9 positions agree with TRBD1. The DNA end favors TRBJ2-7, so the J call may be wrong. The CDR3 consists of 15 residues. CDR1 is DFQATT, CDR2 SNEGSKA, per germline (reference sequence). The chain's CDR3 is CSARDGGQGTDEQYF. The CDR3 DNA is TGCAGTGCAAGAGATGGAGGACAGGGGACTGACGAGCAGTACTTC.

This chain links TRBV6-6 with TRBJ1-1; 7 bases agree with TRBD1. The CDR3 spans 14 residues. The germline gives CDR1 MNHNY, CDR2 SVGAGI (reference sequence). Trimming removed 6 bases from V and 6 bases from J; junction bases left unmatched: 10. The CDR3 nucleotides are TGTGCCAGCAGCCAGGGACAGCTGACGCCTGAAGCTTTCTTT. Protein sequence: CASSQGQLTPEAFF.

This clonotype was found many times. This sequence joins TRBV15 and TRBJ2-2; D possibly corresponds to TRBD2 (5 bases). The CDR3 totals 17 residues. Germline V gene sequence: CDR1 LNHNV, CDR2 YYDKDF (reference sequence). Trimming left V 5 bases short and J 3 bases short, with 19 bases between. The DNA for the CDR3 is TGTGCCACCAGCCCTTCCACCCAAACCGGGGACACCGGGGAGCTGTTTTTT. Translation: CATSPSTQTGDTGELFF.

A note on this clonotype: This may be a read error: a much more frequent sequence differs by one nucleotide. The rearrangement joins TRBV3-1 to TRBJ1-4; no definite D call. Trimming removed 3 bases at V and 1 base at J, with 9 bases between. CDR3 size: 15 residues. Per germline, CDR1 LGHDT and CDR2 YNNKEL (reference sequence). CDR3: CASSQYGVTNEKLFF. In nucleotides, the CDR3 is TGTGCCAGCAGCCAGTACGGAGTAACTAATGAAAAACTGTTTTTT.

The count of this clonotype is one. The chain recombines TRBV10-3 with TRBJ2-7; 10 bases are shared with TRBD1. Per the germline V gene, CDR1 is ENHRY and CDR2 is SYGVKD. There are 15 residues in the CDR3. The trim removed 3 bases at V and 5 bases at J, leaving 7 bases unmatched. CDR3 sequence (DNA): TGTGCCATCAGTGACCCCCCGGGACAGGGGAACGAGCAGTACTTC. This sequence encodes CAISDPPGQGNEQYF.

Notes on this clonotype: A much bigger clone sits one base away, suggesting this may be a read error. The CDR3: CACSLDRTTNYGYTF. CDR3 bases: TGTGCCTGCAGCTTGGACCGGACAACTAACTATGGCTACACCTTC. V usage is TRBV5-8 and J usage is TRBJ1-2; TRBD1 is a possible D gene (5 bases). CDR1 is SGHTS and CDR2 is YDEGEE in the germline V gene. There are 15 residues in the CDR3.

The rearrangement uses TRBV12-3 or TRBV12-4 and TRBJ2-2; weak D call: TRBD2 (6 bases). The CDR3 is 15 amino acids. V was pared by 6 bases and J by 0 bases, with 11 bases between. CDR3: CASRRLAPNTGELFF. DNA for the CDR3: TGTGCCAGCAGACGGCTAGCGCCGAACACCGGGGAGCTGTTTTTT.